This TCR beta chain was sequenced in a study of regulatory T cells in long-lasting Graves disease. As for time point: persistent/refractory GD, antithyroid drugs over 5 years with positive TRAb. The TCR library used RNA extracted from PBMCs. Investigators prepared the TCR beta libraries by applying iRepertoire HTBI primers and Arm-PCR of CDR3 regions. Via MiXCR, TCRdb re-called the multiplex PCR reads, giving one row per CDR3 protein. The repertoire holds 300,000 or so distinct CDR3 sequences, with roughly a fifth as singletons. The CDR3 is made up of 15 amino acids. Germline values: CDR1 SGHTA, CDR2 FQGNSA. Trimming at V came to 0 bases and at J to 9 bases, leaving 3 bases not matched to a gene.

The genes are TRBV7-2 and TRBJ2-3, with TRBD2 identical over 13 bases. The TCR was taken from a female donor with Graves disease. Sample: peripheral blood mononuclear cells (PBMCs), taken when the disease was refractory, from a patient treated with antithyroid drugs. CDR3 nucleotide sequence: TGTGCCAGCAGCTTAGCAGGGACTAGCGGGAAGACGCAGTATTTT. Amino acid sequence: CASSLAGTSGKTQYF.